This T cell receptor beta chain was recorded in a study of blood T cells in healthy people across ages. A J-beta primer mix and a sample-barcoded 5' primer were used in a second PCR of roughly 7 to 12 cycles. TCRdb passed the 5' RACE reads through MiXCR, listing each CDR3 protein once. The sample has around 700,000 distinct CDR3 sequences, 20% to 25% seen once; the top ten hold more than 7.5%. Study results and limitations: Naive T cell percentage showed a strong correlation with TCR beta diversity.

With respect to this clonotype: Antigen unknown.

Germline lookup yields CDR1 LNHDA and CDR2 SQIVND (reference sequence). Trimming at V came to 1 base and at J to 11 bases, leaving 12 bases not matched to a gene. This CDR3 has 15 amino acids. The sample also formed part of further work on T cells of mothers and their children.

The sequenced sample consisted of blood. The sequence came from a boy aged 10-17 years in good health. This chain links TRBV19 with TRBJ2-5; 8 bases map to TRBD2. The CDR3 is CASSIAGGPPREQYF. CDR3 bases: TGTGCCAGTAGTATAGCGGGAGGGCCTCCGAGGGAGCAGTACTTC. Complete variable domain (other parts from reference TRBV19 and TRBJ2-5): DGGITQSPKYLFRKEGQNVTLSCEQNLNHDAMYWYRQDPGQGLRLIYYSQIVNDFQKGDIAEGYSVSREKKESFPLTVTSAQKNPTAFYLCASSIAGGPPREQYFGPGTRLLVL.